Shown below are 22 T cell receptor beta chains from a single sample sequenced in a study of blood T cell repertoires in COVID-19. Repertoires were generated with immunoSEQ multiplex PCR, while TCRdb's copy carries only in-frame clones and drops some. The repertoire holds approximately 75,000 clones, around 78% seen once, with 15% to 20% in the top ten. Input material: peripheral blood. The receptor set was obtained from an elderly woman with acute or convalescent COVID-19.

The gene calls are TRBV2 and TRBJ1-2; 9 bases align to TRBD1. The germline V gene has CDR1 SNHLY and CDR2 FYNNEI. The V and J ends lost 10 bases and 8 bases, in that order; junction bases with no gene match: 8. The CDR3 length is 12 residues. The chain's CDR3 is CATIWTGEGYTF. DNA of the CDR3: TGTGCCACCATTTGGACAGGGGAAGGCTACACCTTC.

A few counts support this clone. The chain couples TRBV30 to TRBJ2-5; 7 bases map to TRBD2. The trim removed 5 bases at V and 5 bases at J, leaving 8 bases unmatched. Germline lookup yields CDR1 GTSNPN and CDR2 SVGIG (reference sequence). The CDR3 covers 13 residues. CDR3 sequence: CAWGLVTWETQYF. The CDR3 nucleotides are TGTGCCTGGGGACTAGTGACTTGGGAGACCCAGTACTTC.

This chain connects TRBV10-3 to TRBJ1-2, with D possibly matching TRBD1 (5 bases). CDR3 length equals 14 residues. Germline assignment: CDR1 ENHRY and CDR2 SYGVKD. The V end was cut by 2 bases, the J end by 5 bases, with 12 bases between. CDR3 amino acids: CAISEDPGRYGYTF. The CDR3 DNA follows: TGTGCCATCAGTGAGGATCCAGGGCGTTATGGCTACACCTTC.

The CDR3 loop reads CASSPTVGVAGGVGNYNEQFF. CDR3 nucleotides: TGCGCCAGCAGCCCCACAGTTGGAGTAGCGGGAGGGGTTGGCAATTACAATGAGCAGTTCTTC. The chain has TRBV5-1 and TRBJ2-1; TRBD2 aligns across 11 bases. Germline V lookup: CDR1 SGHRS, CDR2 YFSETQ. The CDR3 totals 21 residues. Germline trimming cut 4 bases from V and 4 bases from J; bases unmatched to any gene: 22.

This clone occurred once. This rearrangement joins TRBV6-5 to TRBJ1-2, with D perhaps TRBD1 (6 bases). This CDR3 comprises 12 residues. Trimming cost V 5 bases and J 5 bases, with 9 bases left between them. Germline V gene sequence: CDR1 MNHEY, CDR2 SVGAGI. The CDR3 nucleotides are TGTGCCAGCAGTCGACAGGATTATGGCTACACCTTC. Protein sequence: CASSRQDYGYTF.

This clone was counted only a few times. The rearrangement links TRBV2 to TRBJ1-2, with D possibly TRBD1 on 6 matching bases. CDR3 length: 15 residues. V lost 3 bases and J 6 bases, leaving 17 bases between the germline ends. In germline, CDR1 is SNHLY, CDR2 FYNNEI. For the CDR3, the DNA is TGTGCCAGCAGTGATGCAGGGGTGATGACTGATGGCTACACCTTC. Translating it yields CASSDAGVMTDGYTF.

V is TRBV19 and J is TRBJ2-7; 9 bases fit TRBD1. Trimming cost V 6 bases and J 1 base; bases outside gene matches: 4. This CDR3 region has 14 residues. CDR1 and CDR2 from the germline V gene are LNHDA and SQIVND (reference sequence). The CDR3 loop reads CASRSGQGSYEQYF. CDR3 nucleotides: TGTGCCAGTAGGTCGGGACAGGGTTCCTACGAGCAGTACTTC.

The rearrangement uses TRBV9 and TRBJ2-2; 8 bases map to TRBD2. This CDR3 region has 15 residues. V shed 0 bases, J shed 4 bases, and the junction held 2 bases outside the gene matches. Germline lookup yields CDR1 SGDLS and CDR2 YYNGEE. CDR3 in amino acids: CASSVASGSTGELFF. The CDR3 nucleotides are TGTGCCAGCAGCGTAGCGAGCGGGAGCACCGGGGAGCTGTTTTTT. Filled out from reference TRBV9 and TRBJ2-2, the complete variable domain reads DSGVTQTPKHLITATGQRVTLRCSPRSGDLSVYWYQQSLDQGLQFLIQYYNGEERAKGNILERFSAQQFPDLHSELNLSSLELGDSALYFCASSVASGSTGELFFGEGSRLTVL.

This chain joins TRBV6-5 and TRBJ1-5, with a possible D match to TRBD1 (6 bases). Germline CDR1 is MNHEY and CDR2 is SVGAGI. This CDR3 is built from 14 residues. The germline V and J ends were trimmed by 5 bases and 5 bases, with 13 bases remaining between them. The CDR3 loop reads CASSTTGDHQPQHF. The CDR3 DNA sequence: TGTGCCAGCAGTACGACAGGAGATCATCAGCCCCAGCATTTT.

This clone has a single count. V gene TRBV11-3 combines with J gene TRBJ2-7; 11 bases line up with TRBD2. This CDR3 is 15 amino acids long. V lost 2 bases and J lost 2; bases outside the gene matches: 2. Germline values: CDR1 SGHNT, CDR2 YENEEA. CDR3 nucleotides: TGTGCCAGCAGCTTAACTAGCGGGGGCCCCTACGAGCAGTACTTC. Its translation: CASSLTSGGPYEQYF.

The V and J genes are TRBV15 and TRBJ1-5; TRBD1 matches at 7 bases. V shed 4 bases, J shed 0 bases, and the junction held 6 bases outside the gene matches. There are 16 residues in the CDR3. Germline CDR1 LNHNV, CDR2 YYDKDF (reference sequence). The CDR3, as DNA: TGTGCCACCAGCAAGCGACAGGGAACTAGCAATCAGCCCCAGCATTTT. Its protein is CATSKRQGTSNQPQHF.

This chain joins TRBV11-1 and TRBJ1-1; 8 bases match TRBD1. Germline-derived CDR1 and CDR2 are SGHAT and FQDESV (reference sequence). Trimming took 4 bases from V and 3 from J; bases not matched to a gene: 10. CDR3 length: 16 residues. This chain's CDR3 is CASSSRAGGGYTEAFF. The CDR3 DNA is TGTGCCAGCAGCTCAAGGGCAGGGGGCGGATACACTGAAGCTTTCTTT.

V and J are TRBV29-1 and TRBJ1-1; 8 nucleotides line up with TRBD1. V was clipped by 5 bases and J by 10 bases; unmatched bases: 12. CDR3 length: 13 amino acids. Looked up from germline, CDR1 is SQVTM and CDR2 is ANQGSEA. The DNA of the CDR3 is TGCAGCGTTCCCCAGGGGGCGCATGGTGGAGCTTTCTTT. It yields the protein CSVPQGAHGGAFF.

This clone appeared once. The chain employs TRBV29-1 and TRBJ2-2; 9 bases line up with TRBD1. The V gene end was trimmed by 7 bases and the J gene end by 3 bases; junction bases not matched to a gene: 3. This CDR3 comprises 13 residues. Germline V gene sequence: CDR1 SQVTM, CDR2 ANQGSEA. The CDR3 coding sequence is TGCAGCGCAGACAGGGGGTACACCGGGGAGCTGTTTTTT. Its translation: CSADRGYTGELFF.

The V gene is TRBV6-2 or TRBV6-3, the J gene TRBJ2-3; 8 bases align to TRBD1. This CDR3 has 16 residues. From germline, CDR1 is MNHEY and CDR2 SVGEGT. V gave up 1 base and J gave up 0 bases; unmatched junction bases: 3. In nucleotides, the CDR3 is TGTGCCAGCAGTTACTATGGGACAGGTAGCACAGATACGCAGTATTTT. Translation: CASSYYGTGSTDTQYF.

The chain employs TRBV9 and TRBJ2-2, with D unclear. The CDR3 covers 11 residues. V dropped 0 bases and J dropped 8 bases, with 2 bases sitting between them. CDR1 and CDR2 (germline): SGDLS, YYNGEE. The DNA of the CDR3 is TGTGCCAGCAGCGTAGCGGGGGAGCTGTTTTTT. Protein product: CASSVAGELFF.

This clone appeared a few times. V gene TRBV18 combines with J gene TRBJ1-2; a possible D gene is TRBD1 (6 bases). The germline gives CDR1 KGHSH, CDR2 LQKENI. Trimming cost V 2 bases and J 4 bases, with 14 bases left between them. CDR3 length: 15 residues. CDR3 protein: CASSPARGRGYGYTF. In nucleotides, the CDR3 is TGTGCCAGCTCACCAGCCAGGGGTCGAGGCTATGGCTACACCTTC.

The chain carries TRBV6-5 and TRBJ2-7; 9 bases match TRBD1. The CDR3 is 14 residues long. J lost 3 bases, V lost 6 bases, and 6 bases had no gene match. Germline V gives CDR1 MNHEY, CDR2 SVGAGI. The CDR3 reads CASRGGQGRYEQYF. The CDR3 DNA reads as TGTGCCAGCAGGGGGGGACAGGGACGCTACGAGCAGTACTTC.

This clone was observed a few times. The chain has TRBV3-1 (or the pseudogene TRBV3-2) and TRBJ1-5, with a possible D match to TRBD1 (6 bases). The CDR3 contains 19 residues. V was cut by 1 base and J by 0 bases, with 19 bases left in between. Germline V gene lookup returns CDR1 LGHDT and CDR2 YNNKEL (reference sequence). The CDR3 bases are TGTGCCAGCAGCCAAGCCCGCCAGGGGCTAAAAATTAGCAATCAGCCCCAGCATTTT. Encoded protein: CASSQARQGLKISNQPQHF.

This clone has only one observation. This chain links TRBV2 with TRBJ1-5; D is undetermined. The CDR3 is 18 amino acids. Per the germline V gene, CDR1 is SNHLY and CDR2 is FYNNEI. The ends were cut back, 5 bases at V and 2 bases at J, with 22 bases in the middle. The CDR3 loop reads CASSSSTGSKSGNQPQHF. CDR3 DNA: TGTGCCAGCAGTTCCTCTACGGGATCGAAGAGTGGCAATCAGCCCCAGCATTTT.

CDR3: CASSLKVLATREDTQYF. For the CDR3, the DNA is TGTGCCAGCAGCTTAAAGGTGTTGGCGACACGAGAAGATACGCAGTATTTT. This chain connects TRBV7-9 to TRBJ2-3; no definite D call. The V end was cut by 2 bases, the J end by 5 bases, with 20 bases between. This CDR3 region has 17 residues. Germline V gene data show CDR1 as SEHNR and CDR2 as FQNEAQ (reference sequence).

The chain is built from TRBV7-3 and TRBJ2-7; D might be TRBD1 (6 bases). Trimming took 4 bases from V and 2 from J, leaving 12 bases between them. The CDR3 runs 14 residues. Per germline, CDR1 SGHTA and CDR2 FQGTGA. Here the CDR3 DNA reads TGTGCCAGCAGCTCCTACAGGGCCCCCTACGAGCAGTACTTC. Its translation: CASSSYRAPYEQYF.